The source of this T cell receptor beta chain is a study of a mutant IDH1 vaccine in newly diagnosed glioma. Study information: The first vaccination came 4-6 weeks after radiotherapy alone, or with temozolomide cycles.

The table lists this clone with a few counts. Its specificity is not known. Data came from immunoSEQ multiplex PCR; TCRdb stores just in-frame clones and leaves some out. The data show under 40,000 clones, 78% seen once. Time point defined: week 35, safety follow-up. Every vaccine dose comprised 300 ug of mutant IDH1 20-mer peptide plus topical imiquimod. The ends lost 7 bases at V and 0 bases at J; junction bases unmatched: 5. Germline V gives CDR1 GTSNPN, CDR2 SVGIG (reference sequence). CDR3 length: 13 residues. The clonotype originates from a woman between 35 and 50 years old with glioma. Sequenced material: PBMCs, taken from a glioma patient whose treatment included an IDH1 peptide vaccine. J is TRBJ1-2 and V is TRBV30; 7 bases map to TRBD1. The CDR3 DNA reads as TGTGCCTCCCAGGGACAGTCTAACTATGGCTACACCTTC. It specifies CASQGQSNYGYTF.